Sequencing of this T cell receptor (beta chain) was carried out in a study of T cell responses to AZD1222 COVID-19 vaccine. Study context: Timing groups of about 4 and about 12 weeks for second doses were pooled. The study's findings and limits: Clonal diversity may have been underestimated in mostly white British donors. Spike-specific TCR breadth and depth grew following two AZD1222 doses. The study reported that nearly half of spike-specific TCRs target unmutated variant regions.

Trimming at V came to 8 bases and at J to 5 bases, leaving 9 bases not matched to a gene. Germline V gene sequence: CDR1 MNHEY, CDR2 SMNVEV (reference sequence). The CDR3 is 14 residues long. Note on this clone: Antigen specificity is unknown.

The repertoire was sequenced with immunoSEQ multiplex PCR; TCRdb's copy has only in-frame clones and lacks some. Of more than 150,000 clones in the sample, 88% were seen once. This clonotype was sampled from an adult in good health. The sample consisted of peripheral blood, taken on day 0 of AZD1222 vaccination. V usage is TRBV27 and J usage is TRBJ2-5; 9 nucleotides match TRBD2. CDR3 in DNA: TGTGCCAGCGGCGCGGGGGGGCCATTTGAGACCCAGTACTTC. This gives the protein CASGAGGPFETQYF.